Shown below are 16 T cell receptor beta chains from a single sample sequenced in a study of blood T cell repertoires in COVID-19. Profiling relied on immunoSEQ multiplex PCR, and the TCRdb table lists in-frame clones only, not all of them. This table holds about 140,000 clones, 84% found once. Sequenced: peripheral blood. Source of these receptors: a human donor in a cohort sampled during active COVID-19.

The V and J genes are TRBV13 and TRBJ2-5, with 11 nucleotides matching TRBD2. The CDR3 is 15 residues long. V was pared by 5 bases and J by 4 bases, with 6 bases of the junction left unmatched. Looked up from germline, CDR1 is PRHDT and CDR2 is FYEKMQ (reference sequence). The CDR3 region is CASSETSGGRETQYF. The DNA for the CDR3 is TGTGCCAGCAGCGAAACTAGCGGGGGTCGAGAGACCCAGTACTTC.

CDR3 DNA: TGTGCCAGCTCAACTACAGGGAATCCCTACGAGCAGTACGTC. It codes for CASSTTGNPYEQYV. The J gene is TRBJ2-7, the V gene TRBV18, with D perhaps matching TRBD1 (6 bases). Trimming left V 5 bases short and J 2 bases short, with 13 bases between. This CDR3 spans 14 amino acids. Germline CDR1 is KGHSH and CDR2 is LQKENI.

The V and J genes are TRBV3-1 (or the pseudogene TRBV3-2) and TRBJ2-3, with D uncertain. CDR1 LGHDT and CDR2 YNNKEL come from the germline V gene (reference sequence). The CDR3 extends over 14 amino acids. V shed 1 base and J shed 4 bases, with 9 bases lying between them. The CDR3 sequence is CASSQGSVPDTQYF. DNA of the CDR3: TGTGCCAGCAGCCAAGGTAGTGTGCCAGATACGCAGTATTTT.

The chain links TRBV7-2 to TRBJ2-1; D not certain. There are 15 residues in the CDR3. The V end was cut by 5 bases, the J end by 0 bases, with 11 bases between. Germline V gene lookup returns CDR1 SGHTA and CDR2 FQGNSA. The DNA of the CDR3 is TGTGCCAGCAGCGATGCGTCGAGCTCCTACAATGAGCAGTTCTTC. Residues: CASSDASSSYNEQFF.

The chain recombines TRBV3-1 (or the pseudogene TRBV3-2) with TRBJ2-3; a weak D match, TRBD1 (6 bases). V was cut by 1 base and J by 4 bases, with 15 bases left in between. In germline, CDR1 is LGHDT, CDR2 YNNKEL (reference sequence). The CDR3 runs 16 residues. CDR3 sequence: CASSQVGRTGPDTQYF. The DNA of the CDR3 is TGTGCCAGCAGCCAAGTCGGTCGTACAGGGCCAGATACGCAGTATTTT.

This rearrangement joins TRBV29-1 to TRBJ2-5; D not certain. The V end was cut by 4 bases, the J end by 2 bases, with 5 bases between. Germline V CDR1 and CDR2: SQVTM, ANQGSEA. The CDR3 is made up of 11 amino acids. The CDR3 sequence is CSVALQETQYF. CDR3 nucleotides: TGCAGCGTTGCCCTGCAAGAGACCCAGTACTTC.

The CDR3 spells CASSYRSPGQGLSGNTIYF. The CDR3 nucleotides read TGTGCCAGCAGCTACCGTTCACCGGGACAGGGACTCTCTGGAAACACCATATATTTT. This rearrangement joins TRBV11-2 to TRBJ1-3, with TRBD1 matching over 9 bases. The CDR3 totals 19 residues. Germline CDR1 reads SGHAT; CDR2 reads FQNNGV. The junction had 13 bases not matched to a gene; V was cut back by 4 bases and J by 0 bases.

The chain combines TRBV30 with TRBJ2-7, with a possible D match to TRBD1 (5 bases). This CDR3 has 13 amino acids. Trimming took 0 bases from V and 7 from J, leaving 13 bases between them. Germline lookup yields CDR1 GTSNPN and CDR2 SVGIG (reference sequence). The CDR3 DNA is TGTGCCTGGAGTGTCTGGGGATCAGGGGAGCAGTACGTC. Protein product: CAWSVWGSGEQYV.

This clone was found a few times. The chain recombines TRBV5-1 with TRBJ1-1; the match to TRBD1 covers 7 bases. The CDR3 loop spans 11 amino acids. Germline V lookup: CDR1 SGHRS, CDR2 YFSETQ. Losses at the gene ends were 3 bases for V and 10 bases for J; bases not matched to a gene: 3. CDR3 sequence: CASSSQGGAFF. CDR3 bases: TGCGCCAGCAGCTCGCAGGGGGGAGCTTTCTTT. The variable domain in full, completed from reference TRBV5-1 and TRBJ1-1, reads KAGVTQTPRYLIKTRGQQVTLSCSPISGHRSVSWYQQTPGQGLQFLFEYFSETQRNKGNFPGRFSGRQFSNSRSEMNVSTLELGDSALYLCASSSQGGAFFGQGTRLTVV.

This clone was counted only a few times. The rearrangement joins TRBV18 to TRBJ1-2; possible D gene TRBD1, 5 bases. CDR1 and CDR2 from the germline V gene are KGHSH and LQKENI. The V gene lost 9 bases and the J gene lost 6 bases, with 14 bases spanning the gap. The CDR3 has 12 amino acids. The CDR3 DNA reads TGTGCCAGTTCAAGGGGCTCAGATGGCTACACCTTC. It is translated as CASSRGSDGYTF.

CDR3 DNA sequence: TGTGCCAGCAGCTCCGGGACTAGCCCCAGGCGGTACAATGAGCAGTTCTTC. Translated: CASSSGTSPRRYNEQFF. V usage is TRBV7-2 and J usage is TRBJ2-1, with TRBD2 identical over 9 bases. From germline, CDR1 is SGHTA and CDR2 FQGNSA. The CDR3 totals 17 residues. With 4 bases clipped from V and 4 bases from J, the junction kept 11 bases outside the gene matches.

This clone was seen more than once but under ten times. This rearrangement joins TRBV4-2 to TRBJ1-1, with D possibly TRBD1 on 5 matching bases. The V gene lost 3 bases and the J gene lost 5 bases, with 22 bases spanning the gap. Germline V lookup: CDR1 LGHNA, CDR2 YNFKEQ. The CDR3 covers 17 residues. CDR3 bases: TGTGCCAGCAGCCAGGCCATTGCAGGGTCGGGCTTGACTGAAGCTTTCTTT. It translates to CASSQAIAGSGLTEAFF.

The V gene is TRBV7-9, the J gene TRBJ2-1; possibly TRBD1 for D (5 bases). Germline V CDR1 and CDR2: SEHNR, FQNEAQ (reference sequence). The CDR3 runs 13 residues. The V end lost 0 bases, the J end lost 6 bases, and 6 bases lay between the germline ends. The CDR3 protein is CASSLAGVNEQFF. In DNA form, the CDR3 reads TGTGCCAGCAGCTTAGCAGGGGTCAATGAGCAGTTCTTC.

The V gene is TRBV7-3, the J gene TRBJ1-1; 7 bases align to TRBD1. The germline V gene encodes CDR1 SGHTA and CDR2 FQGTGA. The CDR3 covers 14 residues. J lost 5 bases, V lost 5 bases, and 8 bases had no gene match. In DNA, the CDR3 is TGTGCCAGCAGCCGTACAGGGGTGGATACTGAAGCTTTCTTT. Translating it yields CASSRTGVDTEAFF.

The gene calls are TRBV7-6 and TRBJ1-4; no reliable D call. V was shortened by 1 base and J by 8 bases, with 14 bases between the two germline ends. This CDR3 has 15 amino acids. Germline V lookup: CDR1 SGHVS, CDR2 FNYEAQ. The CDR3 nucleotides are TGTGCCAGCAGCTTAGTCCCCGGAGGTAGCGAAAAACTGTTTTTT. Protein product: CASSLVPGGSEKLFF.

V gene TRBV7-2 combines with J gene TRBJ2-2, with D tentatively TRBD1 (6 bases). Trimming cost V 5 bases and J 4 bases, with 14 bases left between them. Per germline, CDR1 SGHTA and CDR2 FQGNSA. The CDR3 loop spans 15 amino acids. The DNA of the CDR3 is TGTGCCAGCAGCCTGCGACAAGGGGGCACCGGGGAGCTGTTTTTT. Translated, it gives CASSLRQGGTGELFF.